Reported below is one T cell receptor (beta chain). This entry comes from a study of blood T cell repertoires in COVID-19. V shed 2 bases, J shed 0 bases, and the junction held 5 bases outside the gene matches. CDR1 and CDR2 from the germline V gene are GTSNPN and SVGIG (reference sequence). CDR3 length: 15 amino acids. Participants were aged about 18 to 90 years from roughly 25 US areas. Original methodology: Reference gene primer amplification in the assay estimated nucleated cell counts. Method: immunoSEQ multiplex PCR; TCRdb's copy keeps in-frame clones and lacks some. Clonal size and the V and J genes are those of that table, whereas D and trimming came from the DNA. The repertoire holds over 120,000 clones, with 75% to 90% as singletons.

The receptor's source is a man aged 50 to 59 who had recovered from COVID-19. Sequences were obtained from PBMCs or T cells enriched from blood (not recorded which). The rearrangement joins TRBV30 to TRBJ1-1, with TRBD1 matching 8 bases. This CDR3 reads CAWSPQGGLNTEAFF. The CDR3 DNA is TGTGCCTGGAGTCCACAGGGGGGACTGAACACTGAAGCTTTCTTT.